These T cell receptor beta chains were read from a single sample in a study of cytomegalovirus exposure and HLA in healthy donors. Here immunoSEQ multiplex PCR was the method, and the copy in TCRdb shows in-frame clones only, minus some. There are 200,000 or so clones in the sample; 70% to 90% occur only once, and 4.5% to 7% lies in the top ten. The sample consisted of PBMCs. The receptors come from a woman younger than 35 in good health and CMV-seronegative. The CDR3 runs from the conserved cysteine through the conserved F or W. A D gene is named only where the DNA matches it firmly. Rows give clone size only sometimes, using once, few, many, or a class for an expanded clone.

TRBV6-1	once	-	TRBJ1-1	TGTGCCAGCAGACCGACAGGGAACACTGAAGCTTTCTTT	CASRPTGNTEAFF
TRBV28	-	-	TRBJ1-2	TGTGCCAGCATCACTTGGACGGGTAGAGCTAACTATGGCTACACCTTC	CASITWTGRANYGYTF
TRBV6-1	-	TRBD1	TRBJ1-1	TGTGCCAGCAGGGAAACAGGGGGGAACACTGAAGCTTTCTTT	CASRETGGNTEAFF
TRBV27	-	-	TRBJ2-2	TGTGCCAGCAGTTTAAACCGCTTGGGGACCGGGGAGCTGTTTTTT	CASSLNRLGTGELFF
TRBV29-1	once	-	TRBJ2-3	TGCAGCATCCGGCCCGAGGCTTGGACCGAGTTGAGCACAGATACGCAGTATTTT	CSIRPEAWTELSTDTQYF
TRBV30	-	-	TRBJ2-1	TGTGCCTGGAGTGCCCCTAGCGCCTCCTACAATGAGCAGTTCTTC	CAWSAPSASYNEQFF
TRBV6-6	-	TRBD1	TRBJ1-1	TGTGCCAGCAGCCCTGGACAGGGGGCGGACACTGAAGCTTTCTTT	CASSPGQGADTEAFF
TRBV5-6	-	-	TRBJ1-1	TGTGCCAGCAGCTCCCCGACACTGAACACTGAAGCTTTCTTT	CASSSPTLNTEAFF
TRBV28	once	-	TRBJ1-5	TGTGCCAGCAGCTCCGGGGGTCAGCCCCAGCATTTT	CASSSGGQPQHF
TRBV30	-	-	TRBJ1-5	TGTGCCTGGAGTCCAGGGGAAAATCAGCCCCAGCATTTT	CAWSPGENQPQHF
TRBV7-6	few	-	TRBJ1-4	TGTGCCAGCAGCCGCGGGGGGTCGGGTGAAAAACTGTTTTTT	CASSRGGSGEKLFF
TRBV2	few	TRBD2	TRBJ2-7	TGTGCCACCCGACTAGCGGGAGGGCCTAACGAGCAGTACTTC	CATRLAGGPNEQYF
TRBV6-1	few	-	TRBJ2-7	TGTGCCAGCAGGCCAACAGGGAGCTCCTACGAGCAGTACTTC	CASRPTGSSYEQYF
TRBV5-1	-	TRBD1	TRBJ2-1	TGCGCCAGCAGCTTGGGGACAGGGGCCTACAATGAGCAGTTCTTC	CASSLGTGAYNEQFF
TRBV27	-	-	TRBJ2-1	TGTGCCAGCCGCAGGGGAAACTACAATGAGCAGTTCTTC	CASRRGNYNEQFF
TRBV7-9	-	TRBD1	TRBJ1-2	TGTGCCAGCAGCGGAGGACAGGGAAACTATGGCTACACCTTC	CASSGGQGNYGYTF
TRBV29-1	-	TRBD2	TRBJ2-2	TGCAGCGCCGGCCGACTAGCGGGAGGGGCAAACACCGGGGAGCTGTTTTTT	CSAGRLAGGANTGELFF
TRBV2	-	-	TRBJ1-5	TGTGCCAGCAGTGCGTCTTTGGGCAATCAGCCCCAGCATTTT	CASSASLGNQPQHF
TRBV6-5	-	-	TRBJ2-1	TGTGCCAGCAGTTACCGGGAGCCTTCCTACAATGAGCAGTTCTTC	CASSYREPSYNEQFF
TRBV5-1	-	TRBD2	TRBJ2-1	TGCGCCAGCAGCCGGACTAGCGGGAGGTATTACAATGAGCAGTTCTTC	CASSRTSGRYYNEQFF
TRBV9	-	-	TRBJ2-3	TGTGCCAGCAGCGTCTCTAGTTCAGATACGCAGTATTTT	CASSVSSSDTQYF
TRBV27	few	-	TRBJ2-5	TGTGCCAGCAGTTCTGGGACAATAAGTGGGCAAGAGACCCAGTACTTC	CASSSGTISGQETQYF
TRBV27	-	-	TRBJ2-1	TGTGCCAGCAGAACCTACAATGAGCAGTTCTTC	CASRTYNEQFF
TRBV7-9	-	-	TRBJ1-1	TGTGCCAGCAGCTTCGCCGCAGCATCTGAAGCTTTCTTT	CASSFAAASEAFF
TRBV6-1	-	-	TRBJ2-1	TGTGCCAGCACGTTCGGGCTAGCGCCGATCAATGAGCAGTTCTTC	CASTFGLAPINEQFF
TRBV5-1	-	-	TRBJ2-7	TGCGCCAGCAGCTTGTCAGCTGCGGGGGAGCAGTACTTC	CASSLSAAGEQYF
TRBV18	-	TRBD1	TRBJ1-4	TGTGCCAGCTCACCAACCCAAGGGGGCCGTGGACCTAATGAAAAACTGTTTTTT	CASSPTQGGRGPNEKLFF
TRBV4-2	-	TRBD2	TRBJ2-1	TGTGCCAGCAGCCAAGATCCCAGCGGGAGCTCCTACAATGAGCAGTTCTTC	CASSQDPSGSSYNEQFF
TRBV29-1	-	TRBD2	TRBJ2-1	TGCAGCGTTGAAGGGGGACTAGCGGGAGATGCATCCTACAATGAGCAGTTCTTC	CSVEGGLAGDASYNEQFF
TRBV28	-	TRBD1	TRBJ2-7	TGTGCCAGCAGGGGACAGGGGATGGGGGGATACGAGCAGTACTTC	CASRGQGMGGYEQYF
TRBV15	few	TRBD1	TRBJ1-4	TGTGCCACCAGCAGGGACAGGGATGGTGAAAAACTGTTTTTT	CATSRDRDGEKLFF
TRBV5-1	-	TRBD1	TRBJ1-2	TGCGCCAGCAGCTTGGGGGTGGACAGGGGTTCTCTAGCTAACTATGGCTACACCTTC	CASSLGVDRGSLANYGYTF
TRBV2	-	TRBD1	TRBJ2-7	TGTGCCAGCAGTGAAATCCGTTTCCGCGGGACAGGGAGCTCCTACGAGCAGTACTTC	CASSEIRFRGTGSSYEQYF
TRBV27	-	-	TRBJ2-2	TGTGCCAGCAGTAGAGCCAGCGACTACACCGGGGAGCTGTTTTTT	CASSRASDYTGELFF
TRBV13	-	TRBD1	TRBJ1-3	TGTGCCAGCAGCTCTCCGGGACAGACTGGAAACACCATATATTTT	CASSSPGQTGNTIYF
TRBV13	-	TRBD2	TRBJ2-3	TGTGCCAGCAGCTTGTTCCCCCGCACCGGGACTAGCGGGAGTGATAAGAGCACAGATACGCAGTATTTT	CASSLFPRTGTSGSDKSTDTQYF
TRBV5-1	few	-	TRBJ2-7	TGCGCCAGCAGCTTTCAGGGAAGCTCCTACGAGCAGTACTTC	CASSFQGSSYEQYF
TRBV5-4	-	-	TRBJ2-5	TGTGCCAGCAGTTTCAAACCGGGGGCCGAGACCCAGTACTTC	CASSFKPGAETQYF
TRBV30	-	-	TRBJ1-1	TGTGCCTGGAGTTCCGGGACACAGCTGGGCACTGAAGCTTTCTTT	CAWSSGTQLGTEAFF
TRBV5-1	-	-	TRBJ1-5	TGCGCCAGCAGGTCGGACCTCAATCAGCCCCAGCATTTT	CASRSDLNQPQHF
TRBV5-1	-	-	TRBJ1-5	TGCGCCAGCAGCTTGGGGACAGCAGGCAATCAGCCCCAGCATTTT	CASSLGTAGNQPQHF
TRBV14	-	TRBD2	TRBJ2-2	TGTGCCAGCAGCCCCGGACTAGCGGGCACCGGGGAGCTGTTTTTT	CASSPGLAGTGELFF
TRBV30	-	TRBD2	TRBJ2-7	TGTGCCTGGAGTGTAACGGCTGGGGGGGACGAGCAGTACTTC	CAWSVTAGGDEQYF
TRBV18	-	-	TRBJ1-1	TGTGCCAGCTCACCGGGGCAGGGGAGGAACACTGAAGCTTTCTTT	CASSPGQGRNTEAFF
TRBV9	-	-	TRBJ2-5	TGTGCCAGCAGCGTAGGTCTAGCAGGGATTGAGACCCAGTACTTC	CASSVGLAGIETQYF
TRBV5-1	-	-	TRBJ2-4	TGCGCCAGCAGCTTGTTTTCCGTGGCAGGGGGGACCCTAGCCAAAAACATTCAGTACTTC	CASSLFSVAGGTLAKNIQYF
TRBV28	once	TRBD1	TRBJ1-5	TGTGCCAGCAGCCCCGGGACAGGGGTTAAGCCCCAGCATTTT	CASSPGTGVKPQHF
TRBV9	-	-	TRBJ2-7	TGTGCCAGCAGCCTAGACAGGAGCCCCTACGAGCAGTACTTC	CASSLDRSPYEQYF
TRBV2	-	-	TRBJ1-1	TGTGCCAGCAGTGAACAGAAGAACACTGAAGCTTTCTTT	CASSEQKNTEAFF
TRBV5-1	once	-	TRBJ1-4	TGCGCCAGCAGCGTAGGGGGATTTAATGAAAAACTGTTTTTT	CASSVGGFNEKLFF
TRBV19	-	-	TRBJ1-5	TGTGCCAGTGGAGAGGGCAGCCTCAATCAGCCCCAGCATTTT	CASGEGSLNQPQHF
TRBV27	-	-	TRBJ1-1	TGTGCCAGCACCCAGGAGGGACATATGAACACTGAAGCTTTCTTT	CASTQEGHMNTEAFF
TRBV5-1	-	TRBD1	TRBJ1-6	TGCGCCAGCAGCTTGACAGGGGGACCCTATAATTCACCCCTCCACTTT	CASSLTGGPYNSPLHF
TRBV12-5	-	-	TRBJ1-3	TGTGCTAGTGGTTTGCCCGGTAAAGCAACCTCTGGAAACACCATATATTTT	CASGLPGKATSGNTIYF
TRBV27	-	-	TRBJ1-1	TGTGCCAGCAGTTTAGGGGGCGGTTGGACTGAAGCTTTCTTT	CASSLGGGWTEAFF
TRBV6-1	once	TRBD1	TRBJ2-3	TGTGCCAGCGTACGGACAGGGGTGGCAGATACGCAGTATTTT	CASVRTGVADTQYF
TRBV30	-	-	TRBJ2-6	TGTGCCTGGAGTGTCGGGGGCTCTGGGGCCAACGTCCTGACTTTC	CAWSVGGSGANVLTF
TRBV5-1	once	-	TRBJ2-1	TGCGCCAGCAGCTCCCGGGACACAAGGGATAATGAGCAGTTCTTC	CASSSRDTRDNEQFF
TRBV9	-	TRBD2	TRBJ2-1	TGTGCCAGCAGCGTAGAAATAGGACTAGCCCATGAGCAGTTCTTC	CASSVEIGLAHEQFF